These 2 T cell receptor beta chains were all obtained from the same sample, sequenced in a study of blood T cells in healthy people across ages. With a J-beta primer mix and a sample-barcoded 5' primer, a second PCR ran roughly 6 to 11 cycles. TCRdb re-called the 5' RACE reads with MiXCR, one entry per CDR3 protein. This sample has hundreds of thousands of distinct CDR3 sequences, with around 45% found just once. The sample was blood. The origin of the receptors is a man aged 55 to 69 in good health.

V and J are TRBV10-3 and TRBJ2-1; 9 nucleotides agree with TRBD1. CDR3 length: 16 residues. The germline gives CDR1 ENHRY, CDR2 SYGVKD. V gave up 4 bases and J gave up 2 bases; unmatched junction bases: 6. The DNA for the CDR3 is TGTGCCATCAGTGGTCGGGACAGGGCACCCTACAATGAGCAGTTCTTC. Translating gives CAISGRDRAPYNEQFF.

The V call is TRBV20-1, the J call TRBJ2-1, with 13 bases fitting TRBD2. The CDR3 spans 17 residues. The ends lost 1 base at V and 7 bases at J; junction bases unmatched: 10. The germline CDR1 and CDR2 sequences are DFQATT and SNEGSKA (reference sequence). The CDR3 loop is CSARALLLAGGPNEQFF. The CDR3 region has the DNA TGCAGTGCTAGAGCCCTCTTACTAGCGGGGGGGCCGAATGAGCAGTTCTTC.